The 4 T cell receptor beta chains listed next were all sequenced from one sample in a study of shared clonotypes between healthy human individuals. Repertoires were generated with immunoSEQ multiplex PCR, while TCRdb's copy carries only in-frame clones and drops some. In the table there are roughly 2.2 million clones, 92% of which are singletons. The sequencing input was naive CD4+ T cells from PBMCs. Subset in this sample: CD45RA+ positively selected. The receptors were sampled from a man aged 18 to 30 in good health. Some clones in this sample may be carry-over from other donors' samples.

For the CDR3, the DNA is TGTGCCAGCAGCCCCGGGACAGGGGAGGACTACGAGCAGTACTTC. Its translation: CASSPGTGEDYEQYF. The chain recombines TRBV7-9 with TRBJ2-7; 10 positions match TRBD1. The CDR3 contains 15 residues. Looked up from germline, CDR1 is SEHNR and CDR2 is FQNEAQ (reference sequence). V lost 5 bases and J lost 3; bases outside the gene matches: 7.

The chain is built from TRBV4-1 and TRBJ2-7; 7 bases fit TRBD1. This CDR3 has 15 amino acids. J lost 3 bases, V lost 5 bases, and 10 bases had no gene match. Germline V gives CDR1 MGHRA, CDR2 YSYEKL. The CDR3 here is CASSATGARGYEQYF. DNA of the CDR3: TGCGCCAGCAGCGCAACAGGGGCCCGCGGCTACGAGCAGTACTTC.

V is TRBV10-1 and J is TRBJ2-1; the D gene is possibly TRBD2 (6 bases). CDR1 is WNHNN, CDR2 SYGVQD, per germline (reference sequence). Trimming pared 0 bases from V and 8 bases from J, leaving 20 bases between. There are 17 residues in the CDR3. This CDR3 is CASSESFRGGVGDEQFF. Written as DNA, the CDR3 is TGCGCCAGCAGTGAGTCGTTTCGGGGAGGCGTTGGAGATGAGCAGTTCTTC.

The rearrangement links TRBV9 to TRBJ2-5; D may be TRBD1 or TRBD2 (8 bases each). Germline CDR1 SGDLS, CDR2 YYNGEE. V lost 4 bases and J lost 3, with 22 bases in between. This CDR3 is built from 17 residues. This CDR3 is CASSPGQGLVGEETQYF. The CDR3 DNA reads TGTGCCAGCAGCCCCGGACAGGGACTAGTGGGTGAAGAGACCCAGTACTTC.